This TCR beta chain was recovered during a study of regulatory T cells in long-lasting Graves disease (dated by TCRdb to about 2021). In the study overall: Patients with newly diagnosed Graves' disease had been on antithyroid drugs for under 3 months. The study took place in China and was registered as a clinical trial. A total of around 35 samples were covered by TCR sequencing, comprising about 13 persistent and 20 newly diagnosed Graves' disease patients. Persistent Graves' disease patients were compared with newly diagnosed Graves' disease patients by peripheral blood TCR sequencing and RNA sequencing.

The library was obtained by multiplex PCR. The sequencer was an Illumina HiSeq 4000. iRepertoire HTBI primers and Arm-PCR amplification of CDR3 regions were used to construct TCR beta libraries. Gel purification was performed on PCR products prior to sequencing. The original pipeline was this. Across samples, roughly 60 TRBV and 13 to 15 TRBJ segments were identified and used for gene usage analysis of CDR3 amino acid clonotypes. COPE and FqMerger were used to merge filtered high-quality paired reads into contigs. BLAST was used to align contigs to IMGT TRBV, TRBD and TRBJ reference genes, with CDR3 defined following IMGT. Clonotypes above 0.1% frequency were classified as highly expanded clones. Shannon entropy served as the measure of repertoire diversity, while the Gini coefficient captured V-J evenness. Clonotypes shared by more than one individual were considered public. TCRdb cleaned the public reads at Q25 with fastp, built clones with MiXCR and kept in-frame beta chains. Rows with one shared CDR3 protein collapse into an entry with the most common genes and DNA. The V and J calls come from TCRdb's annotation, not from the publication. Here the sample has 550,000 to 600,000 distinct CDR3 sequences; roughly 16% occur a single time. About 12% of the sample goes to the ten largest clones.

The sample's time point label is to be understood as: newly diagnosed GD, antithyroid drugs for less than 3 months. For both TCR sequencing and RNA sequencing, RNA was extracted from PBMCs using TRIzol. The diagnosis of Graves' disease was made according to American Thyroid Association guidelines. Patients were recruited from an endocrinology department in Xi'an, China. Each patient gave approximately 8.8 milliliters of peripheral blood, collected in an EDTA anticoagulant tube. Ficoll Paque Plus density gradient separation was used to isolate PBMCs, and no further T cell sorting was performed. RNA quality was checked with an Agilent 2100 Bioanalyzer and agarose gel, and concentration with a NanoDrop 2000. Study-wide findings and limitations: Because the primary lesion, thyroid tissue, could not be accessed, the study looked at peripheral blood alone. Sequencing and analysis were restricted to the TCR beta chain. Patients with persistent disease shared more public clonotypes (around 2,500) than newly diagnosed patients did (about 970). Persistent Graves' disease patients showed lower TCR Shannon entropy and fewer highly expanded clones than newly diagnosed patients, suggesting clonal expansion. The small sample size was acknowledged by the authors as a limitation that may reduce accuracy.

This clonotype was recorded at least ten times. It lacks a known antigen. Base qualities are not recorded, but no much larger clone differs from it by a single base. The same data also contributed to another study, on T cells in Graves' hyperthyroidism and ophthalmopathy. The second publication reports: Stable Graves' hyperthyroidism was defined as the absence of progression to ophthalmopathy over 18 months of follow-up. Hyperthyroidism patients were newly diagnosed, with disease duration under 2 months, and aged 18 to 65 years. The study excluded patients with uncontrolled infections, other autoimmune diseases, pregnancy or lactation. Diagnoses were based on clinical symptoms, serum thyroxine and TRAb, thyroid ultrasound and orbital computed tomography. For the first round of RT-PCR on the TCR CDR3, the HTBI primer set was used together with the Qiagen OneStep RT-PCR kit. Most expanded thyroid clonotypes (frequency above 0.001) were also found in blood, which suggests that blood repertoires may mirror thyroid immune responses. A model built on a 13 V-J signature distinguished ophthalmopathy from stable hyperthyroidism, reaching roughly 88% sensitivity and approximately 83% specificity in cross-validation and 80%/75% in testing. In validation, progression to ophthalmopathy was predicted by the model with 70.59% sensitivity and 72.22% specificity, a median of roughly six months before onset. TCR V-J signatures able to tell the groups apart were searched for in a discovery cohort of 100 patients, of whom more than 40 had Graves' ophthalmopathy and roughly 58 had stable Graves' hyperthyroidism. Prospective prediction of ophthalmopathy was tested in an independent validation cohort consisting of some 18 hyperthyroidism patients and more than 15 patients who later progressed to ophthalmopathy. The roughly 90 discovery patients were divided at random into training and test sets in a 7:3 ratio. The study also compared thyroid tissue and blood T-cell repertoires from about six Graves' hyperthyroidism patients. After blood sampling, hyperthyroidism patients were treated with methimazole at a starting dose of 30 mg daily, and ophthalmopathy patients were treated with high-dose intravenous methylprednisolone. Libraries were constructed in a second round of multiplex PCR, after which size selection and purification were carried out. Libraries were sequenced paired-end with 100 bp reads on an Illumina HiSeq2000. SOAPnuke was used to process the raw data, throwing out any read that contained adapters or uncalled bases, had a mean Phred below 15, or lacked an exact constant-primer or identifier match. High-quality paired reads were merged with COPE v1.2.5, and unique nucleotide sequences were defined as clonotypes. MiTCR v1.1 was used to align the clonotypes against IMGT TRBV, TRBD and TRBJ reference segments. Only V-J combinations with frequency above 0.0001, covering 99.2% of repertoires, were analysed. A TCS score was defined as the ratio of F50 (clonal expansion) to E x V (chaos), with BLOSUM62-based TCRdist applied between CDR3 peptides within each V-J. Welch's t-statistics and random forest reduced roughly 530 V-J features to about 12, which were used in a naive Bayes classifier (R e1071). No statistical method was used to set the sample size in advance, and investigators knew the group allocation. According to the paper, TCR Vbeta CDR3 sequencing was carried out on 135 peripheral blood samples, which came from under 50 ophthalmopathy, 75 or so hyperthyroidism and roughly 17 progressor patients.

This material consisted of peripheral blood mononuclear cells (PBMCs), taken at new diagnosis, from a patient treated with antithyroid drugs. This receptor was taken from a man between 18 and 35 years old with Graves disease. Donor details come from another sample of the same person, matched by shared clones.

The CDR3 is CASRTQQGLVLADTGELFF. The nucleotide sequence reads TGTGCCAGCAGGACACAACAGGGTCTGGTGCTAGCGGACACCGGGGAGCTGTTTTTT. The sequence is built from TRBV6-1 and TRBJ2-2; the D segment could be TRBD2, given 7 matching bases. The V and J ends are trimmed by 6 bases and 3 bases, leaving 26 bases between them. From cysteine to phenylalanine, the CDR3 is 19 amino acids long. Of all the DNA, just the CDR3 is kept, 57 bases in frame from base 1. CDR1 and CDR2, per the germline V gene, are MNHNS and SASEGT.